These 29 T cell receptor beta chains were all obtained from the same sample, sequenced in a study of beta chain features in type 1 diabetes. Sequenced material consisted of expressed TCRB transcripts (all of the isolated RNA was reverse transcribed). Data came from immunoSEQ multiplex PCR; TCRdb stores just in-frame clones and leaves some out. The sample has some 150,000 clones, under 11% seen once. The sample taken for sequencing was naive CD4+ T cells from blood. These receptors all stem from a man aged 18 to 30 in good health.

V and J are TRBV18 and TRBJ1-2; unclear D gene. The germline V and J ends were trimmed by 0 bases and 2 bases, with 16 bases remaining between them. CDR1 is KGHSH, CDR2 LQKENI, per germline. The length of the CDR3 is 17 residues. CDR3 loop: CASSPPLLGGLNYGYTF. CDR3 bases: TGTGCCAGCTCACCACCCCTACTTGGCGGCTTAAACTATGGCTACACCTTC.

This clone turned up a few times. The V gene is TRBV5-1, the J gene TRBJ2-1, with D unresolved. Per the germline V gene, CDR1 is SGHRS and CDR2 is YFSETQ. The CDR3 consists of 13 residues. V dropped 2 bases and J dropped 4 bases, with 7 bases sitting between them. The CDR3 here is CASSFWAYNEQFF. In DNA form, the CDR3 reads TGCGCCAGCAGCTTTTGGGCGTACAATGAGCAGTTCTTC.

The chain has TRBV5-1 and TRBJ1-3, with 7 bases fitting TRBD1. The CDR3 length is 14 residues. The trim removed 0 bases at V and 6 bases at J, leaving 3 bases unmatched. Germline V gives CDR1 SGHRS, CDR2 YFSETQ. CDR3 coding DNA: TGCGCCAGCAGCTTGGGACAGGGAACAAACACCATATATTTT. As protein: CASSLGQGTNTIYF.

The V call is TRBV5-1, the J call TRBJ2-5; TRBD2 agrees at 15 bases. V shed 4 bases and J 5 bases; nucleotides not matched to a gene: 6. There are 16 residues in the CDR3. CDR1 and CDR2 (germline): SGHRS, YFSETQ. The CDR3 coding sequence is TGCGCCAGCAGCGCCGGACTAGCGGGGGGGGGTGAGACCCAGTACTTC. Amino acids: CASSAGLAGGGETQYF.

The rearrangement joins TRBV6-5 to TRBJ2-1, with TRBD2 matching over 7 bases. Losses at the gene ends were 0 bases for V and 6 bases for J; bases not matched to a gene: 8. Germline-derived CDR1 and CDR2 are MNHEY and SVGAGI. CDR3 size: 16 residues. The DNA of the CDR3 is TGTGCCAGCAGTTACTCTAGGGCTAGCGGAACCAATGAGCAGTTCTTC. As protein: CASSYSRASGTNEQFF.

This chain uses TRBV18 with TRBJ1-2, with 7 bases that match TRBD1. This CDR3 is built from 14 residues. Trimming took 2 bases from V and 8 from J; bases not matched to a gene: 8. Germline CDR1 reads KGHSH; CDR2 reads LQKENI. CDR3: CASSPMRQGEGYTF. The CDR3 coding sequence is TGTGCCAGCTCACCAATGAGACAGGGAGAAGGCTACACCTTC.

Concerning this clone itself: A single base separates this from a much larger clone, so it may be a read error. The chain couples TRBV4-1 to TRBJ1-6, with 10 bases that match TRBD1. With 0 bases clipped from V and 7 bases from J, the junction kept 0 bases outside the gene matches. The CDR3 is made up of 15 amino acids. Germline V CDR1 and CDR2: MGHRA, YSYEKL. CDR3 residues: CASSQEGQGNSPLHF. The CDR3 DNA follows: TGCGCCAGCAGCCAAGAGGGACAGGGGAATTCACCCCTCCACTTT.

This clone was seen a handful of times. The V gene is TRBV5-1, the J gene TRBJ2-7, with 8 bases identical to TRBD2. CDR3 length: 17 residues. Germline CDR1 reads SGHRS; CDR2 reads YFSETQ. Trimming removed 4 bases from V and 1 base from J; junction bases left unmatched: 13. In DNA, the CDR3 is TGCGCCAGCAGCGAGGTTCCTGGACTAGCAGCATCCTACGAGCAGTACTTC. Protein: CASSEVPGLAASYEQYF.

The chain recombines TRBV2 with TRBJ2-1; weak D call: TRBD2 (6 bases). The CDR3 totals 13 residues. Germline V gene sequence: CDR1 SNHLY, CDR2 FYNNEI. The V end lost 4 bases, the J end lost 8 bases, and 12 bases lay between the germline ends. CDR3 loop: CASSVGGIDEQFF. The CDR3 DNA sequence: TGTGCCAGCAGTGTCGGCGGGATCGATGAGCAGTTCTTC.

This chain connects TRBV7-9 to TRBJ2-7; TRBD1 aligns across 7 bases. CDR3 length: 13 amino acids. The V gene's germline CDR1 is SEHNR and CDR2 FQNEAQ (reference sequence). The J segment lost 5 bases and the V segment lost 6 bases, leaving 7 bases of the junction unmatched. The CDR3 DNA reads as TGTGCCAGCAGGCTGACAGGGCGGGACGAGCAGTACTTC. Translation: CASRLTGRDEQYF.

This clone was observed a few times. The chain recombines TRBV7-2 with TRBJ2-7, with 12 nucleotides matching TRBD1. The CDR3 runs 16 residues. V gave up 0 bases and J gave up 2 bases; unmatched junction bases: 2. In germline, CDR1 is SGHTA, CDR2 FQGNSA. CDR3 protein: CASSLAGTGGTYEQYF. CDR3 sequence (DNA): TGTGCCAGCAGCTTAGCGGGGACAGGGGGCACCTACGAGCAGTACTTC. Complete variable domain (other parts from reference TRBV7-2 and TRBJ2-7): GAGVSQSPSNKVTEKGKDVELRCDPISGHTALYWYRQSLGQGLEFLIYFQGNSAPDKSGLPSDRFSAERTGGSVSTLTIQRTQQEDSAVYLCASSLAGTGGTYEQYFGPGTRLTVT.

This clone was detected only a few times. The chain combines TRBV5-4 with TRBJ2-5, with 10 bases matching TRBD2. The CDR3 length is 15 residues. CDR1 is SGHNT, CDR2 YYREEE, per germline (reference sequence). The trim removed 2 bases at V and 5 bases at J, leaving 6 bases unmatched. This CDR3 reads CASSFSSGGWETQYF. The CDR3 DNA is TGTGCCAGCAGCTTCTCTAGCGGGGGATGGGAGACCCAGTACTTC.

The table lists this clone with a few counts. The V gene is TRBV11-2, the J gene TRBJ2-6, with 9 bases matching TRBD1. The CDR3 runs to 17 residues. With 3 bases clipped from V and 0 bases from J, the junction kept 3 bases outside the gene matches. Germline V gives CDR1 SGHAT, CDR2 FQNNGV. The chain's CDR3 is CASSFGTGLSGANVLTF. DNA of the CDR3: TGTGCCAGCAGCTTCGGGACAGGGCTCTCTGGGGCCAACGTCCTGACTTTC.

In this sample, this clone turned up a few times. CDR3 in DNA: TGTGCCAGCAGCTCCGTAGGGGTGCCTAACTATGGCTACACCTTC. Translation: CASSSVGVPNYGYTF. The V gene is TRBV6-6, the J gene TRBJ1-2; a weak D match, TRBD1 (5 bases). CDR3 length: 15 amino acids. Germline V gives CDR1 MNHNY, CDR2 SVGAGI (reference sequence). V lost 6 bases, J lost 0 bases, and 14 bases lay in between.

The rearrangement uses TRBV30 and TRBJ2-5; TRBD2 agrees at 8 bases. The germline CDR1 and CDR2 sequences are GTSNPN and SVGIG (reference sequence). The CDR3 spans 12 residues. The junction had 2 bases not matched to a gene; V was cut back by 3 bases and J by 5 bases. Here the CDR3 reads CAWSPGGETQYF. CDR3 DNA: TGTGCCTGGAGCCCGGGGGGGGAGACCCAGTACTTC.

This clone was observed a few times. Other DNA sequences from this sample encode an identical CDR3 as well. The rearrangement links TRBV7-2 to TRBJ1-3; TRBD1 matches 7 bases. The V segment lost 5 bases and the J segment 1 base; nucleotides outside the gene matches: 2. This CDR3 is 14 amino acids long. The germline V gene has CDR1 SGHTA and CDR2 FQGNSA. The CDR3 loop reads CASSPTGSGNTIYF. The CDR3 DNA reads as TGTGCCAGCAGCCCGACAGGGTCTGGAAACACCATATATTTT.

The genes are TRBV5-4 and TRBJ2-4; tentative D call: TRBD2 (6 bases). The CDR3 extends over 14 amino acids. Germline V gives CDR1 SGHNT, CDR2 YYREEE (reference sequence). V gave up 0 bases and J gave up 4 bases, with 8 bases separating them. CDR3 in DNA: TGTGCCAGCAGCTTGGCTAGCGTTAAAAACATTCAGTACTTC. Translated: CASSLASVKNIQYF. The full variable domain, in which reference TRBV5-4 and TRBJ2-4 provide the parts outside the CDR3, is ETGVTQSPTHLIKTRGQQVTLRCSSQSGHNTVSWYQQALGQGPQFIFQYYREEENGRGNFPPRFSGLQFPNYSSELNVNALELDDSALYLCASSLASVKNIQYFGAGTRLSVL.

The rearrangement links TRBV4-2 to TRBJ1-5; TRBD1 might be the D (6 bases). V dropped 1 base and J dropped 5 bases, with 12 bases sitting between them. Germline V gives CDR1 LGHNA, CDR2 YNFKEQ. The CDR3 length is 15 residues. The CDR3: CASSQGEQGHQPQHF. The DNA of the CDR3 is TGTGCCAGCAGCCAAGGGGAACAGGGCCATCAGCCCCAGCATTTT.

The chain couples TRBV27 to TRBJ1-1; 9 positions match TRBD1. This CDR3 comprises 16 residues. CDR1 is MNHEY, CDR2 SMNVEV, per germline (reference sequence). V dropped 5 bases and J dropped 1; count of bases not matched to a gene: 8. The DNA of the CDR3 is TGTGCCAGCAGTCCAGGGACAGGGAGGGAGAACACTGAAGCTTTCTTT. Residues: CASSPGTGRENTEAFF.

This rearrangement joins TRBV4-3 to TRBJ2-1; the match to TRBD1 covers 7 bases. Trimming at V came to 1 base and at J to 4 bases, leaving 7 bases not matched to a gene. Germline-derived CDR1 and CDR2 are LGHNA and YSLEER. This CDR3 region has 16 residues. DNA for the CDR3: TGCGCCAGCAGCCAAGGGGACAGTCGAAATTACAATGAGCAGTTCTTC. It yields the protein CASSQGDSRNYNEQFF.

This clone came up a few times. This chain connects TRBV2 to TRBJ2-2, with a tentative D call TRBD2 (5 bases). Germline CDR1 reads SNHLY; CDR2 reads FYNNEI. The V end was cut by 7 bases, the J end by 6 bases, with 12 bases between. The CDR3 spans 13 residues. As DNA, the CDR3 is TGTGCCAGCACTCCTTCGGGATCCGGGGAGCTGTTTTTT. It codes for CASTPSGSGELFF. Drawing the rest from reference TRBV2 and TRBJ2-2, the complete variable domain is EPEVTQTPSHQVTQMGQEVILRCVPISNHLYFYWYRQILGQKVEFLVSFYNNEISEKSEIFDDQFSVERPDGSNFTLKIRSTKLEDSAMYFCASTPSGSGELFFGEGSRLTVL.

This clone was recorded many times. This chain joins TRBV29-1 and TRBJ1-2, with D perhaps matching TRBD1 (6 bases). Germline loops: CDR1 SQVTM, CDR2 ANQGSEA. V lost 7 bases to trimming and J lost 3 bases, with 24 bases between them. There are 16 residues in the CDR3. The CDR3 loop is CSAGFLTGTYYYGYTF. DNA of the CDR3: TGCAGCGCTGGTTTCCTCACAGGGACCTACTACTATGGCTACACCTTC.

The chain recombines TRBV7-3 with TRBJ1-3; 7 nucleotides match TRBD1. CDR3 length: 13 residues. CDR1 and CDR2 from the germline V gene are SGHTA and FQGTGA. V dropped 5 bases and J dropped 3; count of bases not matched to a gene: 1. CDR3 DNA sequence: TGTGCCAGCAGCAGACAGGGTGGAAACACCATATATTTT. Translating it yields CASSRQGGNTIYF.

The table lists this clone with a few counts. The chain couples TRBV9 to TRBJ2-5; D unclear. The V gene lost 4 bases and the J gene lost 5 bases, with 18 bases spanning the gap. Germline lookup yields CDR1 SGDLS and CDR2 YYNGEE. The CDR3 is 15 residues long. In DNA, the CDR3 is TGTGCCAGCAGCATGAGGTCCGAGCCCGGGGAGACCCAGTACTTC. Translating gives CASSMRSEPGETQYF.

CDR3 amino acids: CASSSDRGDYGYTF. For the CDR3, the DNA is TGTGCCAGCAGTTCGGACAGGGGAGACTATGGCTACACCTTC. This sequence joins TRBV6-5 and TRBJ1-2; 9 bases are a match to TRBD1. The germline CDR1 and CDR2 sequences are MNHEY and SVGAGI. This CDR3 has 14 amino acids. V was pared by 4 bases and J by 3 bases, with 3 bases of the junction left unmatched.

This clone occurred a few times. This chain uses TRBV28 with TRBJ2-7; 9 nucleotides line up with TRBD1. This CDR3 is 14 amino acids long. The V segment lost 6 bases and the J segment 2 bases; nucleotides outside the gene matches: 5. CDR1 and CDR2 (germline): MDHEN, SYDVKM. In nucleotides, the CDR3 is TGTGCCAGCAGAGGACAGGGGACCACCTACGAGCAGTACTTC. Encoded protein: CASRGQGTTYEQYF. Looking up the rest from reference TRBV28 and TRBJ2-7 gives the full variable domain: DVKVTQSSRYLVKRTGEKVFLECVQDMDHENMFWYRQDPGLGLRLIYFSYDVKMKEKGDIPEGYSVSREKKERFSLILESASTNQTSMYLCASRGQGTTYEQYFGPGTRLTVT.

The chain joins TRBV2 to TRBJ2-7; weak D call: TRBD1 (5 bases). Trimming shortened V by 2 bases and J by 6 bases, and 14 bases separated the two germline ends. CDR3 length: 14 residues. The germline CDR1 and CDR2 sequences are SNHLY and FYNNEI. DNA of the CDR3: TGTGCCAGCAGTGAATTGGGCAGGGAACGCGAGCAGTACTTC. Protein sequence: CASSELGREREQYF.

V gene TRBV6-5 combines with J gene TRBJ2-7, with 9 bases aligning to TRBD1. The CDR3 contains 16 residues. Germline CDR1 is MNHEY and CDR2 is SVGAGI. V was pared by 1 base and J by 1 base, with 5 bases of the junction left unmatched. The CDR3 reads CASSYLGTGFSYEQYF. Here the CDR3 DNA reads TGTGCCAGCAGTTACTTAGGGACAGGGTTTTCCTACGAGCAGTACTTC.

This clone appeared a few times. J is TRBJ2-7 and V is TRBV9, with 8 nucleotides matching TRBD1. Per the germline V gene, CDR1 is SGDLS and CDR2 is YYNGEE. Unmatched junction bases numbered 2, after V lost 3 bases and J lost 3 bases. The CDR3 is made up of 13 amino acids. DNA of the CDR3: TGTGCCAGCAGCGCCGGGACAGGCTACGAGCAGTACTTC. The encoded protein is CASSAGTGYEQYF.